This T cell receptor (beta chain) derives from a study of T cells in Graves' hyperthyroidism and ophthalmopathy. Amplification yielded TCR beta CDR3 regions, with RNA transcripts as the source. A first-round RT-PCR of the TCR CDR3 used the HTBI primer set. Using its own MiXCR run on the multiplex PCR reads, TCRdb lists one record per CDR3 protein. The sample contains about 480,000 distinct CDR3 sequences, around 14% of which appear only once. This clonotype was seen more than once but under ten times. CDR1 and CDR2 (germline): SQVTM, ANQGSEA. The CDR3 runs to 12 residues. The germline V and J ends were trimmed by 5 bases and 4 bases, with 11 bases remaining between them.

This receptor was identified in a woman aged 18-29 years with Graves' hyperthyroidism. Sample: blood. The chain joins TRBV29-1 to TRBJ1-1; no reliable D call. The DNA for the CDR3 is TGCAGCGTTCCGGACTCCTCCACTGAAGCTTTCTTT. Amino acids: CSVPDSSTEAFF.